The source of this T cell receptor (beta chain) is a study of blood T cells in healthy people across ages. Study-wide results and limits: Estimates of total diversity, which came from one million sequenced T cells, were considered to be underestimates. TCR beta diversity was tightly associated with the proportion of naive T cells.

This clonotype was recorded many times. Its specificity is unknown. PCR was performed a second time for about 7 to 12 cycles using a sample-barcoded 5' primer and a J-beta primer mix. TCRdb recomputed calls from the 5' RACE reads with MiXCR, one row per CDR3 protein. The sample includes about 1.8 million distinct CDR3 sequences, around half of them seen just once. Donors were healthy Caucasian individuals from Russia aged about 6 to 95. V lost 4 bases to trimming and J lost 3 bases; unmatched junction nucleotides: 5. CDR3 length equals 15 residues. Germline values: CDR1 SEHNR, CDR2 FQNEAQ (reference sequence).

The sequence came from a woman aged 40-49 years in good health. The V gene is TRBV7-9, the J gene TRBJ2-5; 10 bases agree with TRBD1. The material sequenced was blood. In DNA, the CDR3 is TGTGCCAGCAGCTCGTGGGACAGGGGAGAAGAGACCCAGTACTTC. This gives the protein CASSSWDRGEETQYF. The full variable domain, its missing parts supplied by reference TRBV7-9 and TRBJ2-5, is DTGVSQNPRHKITKRGQNVTFRCDPISEHNRLYWYRQTLGQGPEFLTYFQNEAQLEKSRLLSDRFSAERPKGSFSTLEIQRTEQGDSAMYLCASSSWDRGEETQYFGPGTRLLVL.